Included here is one T cell receptor beta chain sequence, with context. The antigen remains undetermined. These data originate in a study of T cells in localized non-small cell lung cancer. Study findings and constraints: Multi-region tumor sequencing was not done, so intratumor heterogeneity could not be excluded. Uninvolved adjacent lung had more T cell clonality than any other tissue, topping tumor. Median detection of top 100 tumor clones in adjacent lung was 57 clones.

This table comes from immunoSEQ multiplex PCR, and its TCRdb copy is limited to in-frame clones, with some not included. Of around 53,000 clones in the sample, around 81% are singletons; the top ten hold around 4%. Per the germline V gene, CDR1 is SGHNT and CDR2 is YYREEE (reference sequence). This CDR3 is built from 14 residues. Deletions cut 3 bases from V and 2 bases from J, with 10 bases between. The source is a woman aged 35-70 years with stage II lung adenocarcinoma. This sample comprised PBMCs, obtained before any cancer treatment. The rearrangement uses TRBV5-4 and TRBJ2-3; weak D call: TRBD2 (6 bases). In nucleotides, the CDR3 is TGTGCCAGCAGCTGGGGGGAGATCACAGATACGCAGTATTTT. The encoded protein is CASSWGEITDTQYF.